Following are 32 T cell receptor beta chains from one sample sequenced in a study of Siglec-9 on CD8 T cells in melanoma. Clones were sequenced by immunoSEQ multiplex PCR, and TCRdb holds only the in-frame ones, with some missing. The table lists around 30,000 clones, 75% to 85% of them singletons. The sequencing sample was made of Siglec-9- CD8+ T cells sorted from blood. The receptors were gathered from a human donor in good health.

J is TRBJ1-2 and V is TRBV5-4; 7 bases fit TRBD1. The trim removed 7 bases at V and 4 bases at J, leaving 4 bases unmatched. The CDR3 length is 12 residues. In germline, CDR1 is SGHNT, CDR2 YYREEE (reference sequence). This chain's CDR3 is CASRDSSYGYTF. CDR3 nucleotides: TGTGCCAGCCGGGACAGTAGCTATGGCTACACCTTC.

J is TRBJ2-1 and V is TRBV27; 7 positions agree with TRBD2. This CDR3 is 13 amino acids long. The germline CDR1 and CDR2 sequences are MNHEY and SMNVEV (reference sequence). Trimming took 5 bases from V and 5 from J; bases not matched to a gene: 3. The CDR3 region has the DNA TGTGCCAGCAGTCGGGGGGTCCACAATGAGCAGTTCTTC. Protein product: CASSRGVHNEQFF.

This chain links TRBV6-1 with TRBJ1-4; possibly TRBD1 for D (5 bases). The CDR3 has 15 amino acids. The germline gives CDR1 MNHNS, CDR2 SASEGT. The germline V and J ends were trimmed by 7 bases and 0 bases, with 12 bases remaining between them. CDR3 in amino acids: CASNGRQSTNEKLFF. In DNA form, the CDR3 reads TGTGCCAGCAATGGAAGACAGTCAACTAATGAAAAACTGTTTTTT.

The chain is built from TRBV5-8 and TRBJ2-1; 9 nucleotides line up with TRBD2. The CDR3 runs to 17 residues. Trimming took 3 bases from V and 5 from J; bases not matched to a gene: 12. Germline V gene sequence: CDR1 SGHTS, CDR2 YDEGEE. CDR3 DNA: TGTGCCAGCAGCTCCCCGGTTTCTAGCGGGACGGACAATGAGCAGTTCTTC. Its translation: CASSSPVSSGTDNEQFF.

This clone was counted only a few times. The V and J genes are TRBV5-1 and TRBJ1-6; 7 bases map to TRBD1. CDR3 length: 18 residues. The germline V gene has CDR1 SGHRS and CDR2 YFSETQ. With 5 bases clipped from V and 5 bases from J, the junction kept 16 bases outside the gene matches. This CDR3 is CASSPTGARFGDNSPLHF. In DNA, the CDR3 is TGCGCCAGCAGTCCAACAGGGGCCCGATTTGGGGATAATTCACCCCTCCACTTT.

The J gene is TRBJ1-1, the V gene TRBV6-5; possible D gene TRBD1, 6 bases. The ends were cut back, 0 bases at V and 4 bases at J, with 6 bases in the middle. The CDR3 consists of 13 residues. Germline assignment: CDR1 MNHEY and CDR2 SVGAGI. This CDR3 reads CASSYSRGTEAFF. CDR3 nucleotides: TGTGCCAGCAGTTACTCCAGGGGCACTGAAGCTTTCTTT.

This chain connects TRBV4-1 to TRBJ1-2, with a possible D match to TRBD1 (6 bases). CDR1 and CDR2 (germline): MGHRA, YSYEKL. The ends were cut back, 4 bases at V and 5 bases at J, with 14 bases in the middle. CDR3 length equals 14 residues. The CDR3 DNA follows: TGCGCCAGCAGCCCAGCGAGGGGGTGGTATGGCTACACCTTC. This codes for CASSPARGWYGYTF.

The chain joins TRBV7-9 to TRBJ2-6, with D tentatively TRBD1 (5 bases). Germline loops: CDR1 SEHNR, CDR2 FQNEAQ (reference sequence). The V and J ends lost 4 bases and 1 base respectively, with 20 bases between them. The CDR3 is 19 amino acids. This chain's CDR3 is CASSSNRAGKESGANVLTF. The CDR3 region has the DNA TGTGCCAGCAGCTCTAATCGGGCAGGGAAAGAATCTGGGGCCAACGTCCTGACTTTC.

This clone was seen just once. The CDR3 here is CASNSQGFYGYTF. In DNA form, the CDR3 reads TGTGCCAGCAACTCACAGGGGTTCTATGGCTACACCTTC. The chain is built from TRBV25-1 and TRBJ1-2, with 7 positions matching TRBD1. V lost 7 bases and J lost 4; bases outside the gene matches: 6. CDR1 and CDR2 (germline): MGHDK, SYGVNS. This CDR3 is 13 amino acids long.

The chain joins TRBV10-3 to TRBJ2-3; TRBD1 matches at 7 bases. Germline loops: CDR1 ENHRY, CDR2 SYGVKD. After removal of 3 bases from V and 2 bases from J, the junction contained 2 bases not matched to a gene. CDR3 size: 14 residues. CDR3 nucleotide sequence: TGTGCCATCAGTGACAGGGGGAACACAGATACGCAGTATTTT. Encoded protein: CAISDRGNTDTQYF.

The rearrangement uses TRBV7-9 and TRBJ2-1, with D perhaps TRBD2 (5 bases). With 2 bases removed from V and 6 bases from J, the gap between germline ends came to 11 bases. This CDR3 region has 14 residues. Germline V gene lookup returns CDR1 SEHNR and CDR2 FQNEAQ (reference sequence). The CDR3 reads CASSLLSGTNEQFF. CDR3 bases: TGTGCCAGCAGCTTACTCAGCGGCACCAATGAGCAGTTCTTC. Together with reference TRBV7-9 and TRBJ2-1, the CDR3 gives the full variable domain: DTGVSQNPRHKITKRGQNVTFRCDPISEHNRLYWYRQTLGQGPEFLTYFQNEAQLEKSRLLSDRFSAERPKGSFSTLEIQRTEQGDSAMYLCASSLLSGTNEQFFGPGTRLTVL.

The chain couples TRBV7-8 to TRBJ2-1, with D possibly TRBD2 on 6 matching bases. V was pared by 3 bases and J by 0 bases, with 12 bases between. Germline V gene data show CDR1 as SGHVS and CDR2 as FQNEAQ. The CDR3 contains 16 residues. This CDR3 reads CASSFDLASSYNEQFF. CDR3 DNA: TGTGCCAGCAGCTTTGACCTAGCGAGCTCCTACAATGAGCAGTTCTTC.

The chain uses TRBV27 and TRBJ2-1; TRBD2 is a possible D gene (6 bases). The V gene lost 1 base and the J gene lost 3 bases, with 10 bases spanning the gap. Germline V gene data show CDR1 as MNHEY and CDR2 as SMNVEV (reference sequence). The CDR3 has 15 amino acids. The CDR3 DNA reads TGTGCCAGCAGTTTATTTGACGGGAGCTACAATGAGCAGTTCTTC. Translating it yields CASSLFDGSYNEQFF.

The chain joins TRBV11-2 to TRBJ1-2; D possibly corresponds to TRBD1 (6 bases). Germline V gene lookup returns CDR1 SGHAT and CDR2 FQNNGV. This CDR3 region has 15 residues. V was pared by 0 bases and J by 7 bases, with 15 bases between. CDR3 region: CASSLDQGFYSGYTF. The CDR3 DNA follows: TGTGCCAGCAGCTTAGATCAGGGGTTTTACTCTGGCTACACCTTC.

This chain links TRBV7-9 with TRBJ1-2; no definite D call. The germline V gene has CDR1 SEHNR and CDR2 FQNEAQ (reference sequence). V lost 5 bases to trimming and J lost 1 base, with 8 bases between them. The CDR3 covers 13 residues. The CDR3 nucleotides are TGTGCCAGCAGCCTAGAGAGTAACTATGGCTACACCTTC. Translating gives CASSLESNYGYTF.

CDR3 DNA sequence: TGTGCCAGCAGCTCGACAGGTTACAATCAGCCCCAGCATTTT. As protein: CASSSTGYNQPQHF. The genes are TRBV11-2 and TRBJ1-5, with a tentative D call TRBD1 (6 bases). CDR1 is SGHAT and CDR2 is FQNNGV in the germline V gene. The CDR3 extends over 14 amino acids. Trimming pared 4 bases from V and 3 bases from J, leaving 10 bases between.

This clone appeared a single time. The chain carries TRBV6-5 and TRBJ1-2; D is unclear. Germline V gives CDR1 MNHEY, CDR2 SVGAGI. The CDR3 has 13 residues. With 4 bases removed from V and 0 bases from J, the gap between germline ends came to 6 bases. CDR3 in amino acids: CASSSPPNYGYTF. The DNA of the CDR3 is TGTGCCAGCAGTTCCCCACCTAACTATGGCTACACCTTC.

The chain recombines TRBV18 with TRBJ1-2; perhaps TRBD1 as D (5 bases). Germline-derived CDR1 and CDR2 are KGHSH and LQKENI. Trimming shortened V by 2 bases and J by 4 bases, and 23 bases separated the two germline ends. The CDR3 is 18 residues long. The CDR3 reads CASSPLGDLGKKLYGYTF. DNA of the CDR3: TGTGCCAGCTCACCATTGGGGGACCTCGGGAAAAAGCTCTATGGCTACACCTTC.

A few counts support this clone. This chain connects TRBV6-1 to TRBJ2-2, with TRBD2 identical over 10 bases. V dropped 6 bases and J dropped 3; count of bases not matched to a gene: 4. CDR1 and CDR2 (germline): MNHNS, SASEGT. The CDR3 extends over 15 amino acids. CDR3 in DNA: TGTGCCAGCAGCCCCCTAGCGGGAGACACCGGGGAGCTGTTTTTT. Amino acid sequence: CASSPLAGDTGELFF.

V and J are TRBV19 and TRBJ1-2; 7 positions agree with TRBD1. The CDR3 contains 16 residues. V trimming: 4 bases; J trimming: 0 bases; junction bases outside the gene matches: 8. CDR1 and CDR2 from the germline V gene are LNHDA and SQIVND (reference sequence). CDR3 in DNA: TGTGCCAGTAGTACCTGGGACAGCTATTCTAACTATGGCTACACCTTC. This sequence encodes CASSTWDSYSNYGYTF. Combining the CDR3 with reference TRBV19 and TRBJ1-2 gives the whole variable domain DGGITQSPKYLFRKEGQNVTLSCEQNLNHDAMYWYRQDPGQGLRLIYYSQIVNDFQKGDIAEGYSVSREKKESFPLTVTSAQKNPTAFYLCASSTWDSYSNYGYTFGSGTRLTVV.

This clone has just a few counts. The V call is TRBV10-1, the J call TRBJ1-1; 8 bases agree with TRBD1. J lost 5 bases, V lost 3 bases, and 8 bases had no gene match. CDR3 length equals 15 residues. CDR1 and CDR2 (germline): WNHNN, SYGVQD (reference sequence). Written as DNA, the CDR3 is TGCGCCAGCAGTGACCCGACAGGGGAGGAAACTGAAGCTTTCTTT. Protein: CASSDPTGEETEAFF.

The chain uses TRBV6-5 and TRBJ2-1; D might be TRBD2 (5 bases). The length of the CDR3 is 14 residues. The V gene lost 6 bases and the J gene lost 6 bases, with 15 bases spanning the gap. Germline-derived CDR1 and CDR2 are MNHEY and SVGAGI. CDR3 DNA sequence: TGTGCCAGCAGCCGTGGAGCGGCGGGCAATGAGCAGTTCTTC. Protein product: CASSRGAAGNEQFF.

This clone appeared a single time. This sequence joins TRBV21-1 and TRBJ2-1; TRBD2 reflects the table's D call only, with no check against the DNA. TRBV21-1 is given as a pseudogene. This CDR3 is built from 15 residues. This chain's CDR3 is CASSKPGILYNEQFF. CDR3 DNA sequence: TGTGCCAGCAGCAAACCGGGAATTTTGTACAATGAGCAGTTCTTC.

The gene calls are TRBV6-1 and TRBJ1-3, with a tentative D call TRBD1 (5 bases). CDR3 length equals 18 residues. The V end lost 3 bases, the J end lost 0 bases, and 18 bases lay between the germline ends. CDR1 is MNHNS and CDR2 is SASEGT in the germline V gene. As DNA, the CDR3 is TGTGCCAGCAGTGACCGGGGGGTTGAAGACATCTCTGGAAACACCATATATTTT. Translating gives CASSDRGVEDISGNTIYF.

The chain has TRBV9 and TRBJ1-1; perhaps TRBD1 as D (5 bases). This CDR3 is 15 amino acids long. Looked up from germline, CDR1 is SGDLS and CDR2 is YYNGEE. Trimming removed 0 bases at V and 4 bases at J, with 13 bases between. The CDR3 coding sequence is TGTGCCAGCAGCGTAGCAGGGTTAGGGAGCACTGAAGCTTTCTTT. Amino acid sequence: CASSVAGLGSTEAFF. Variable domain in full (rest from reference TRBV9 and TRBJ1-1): DSGVTQTPKHLITATGQRVTLRCSPRSGDLSVYWYQQSLDQGLQFLIQYYNGEERAKGNILERFSAQQFPDLHSELNLSSLELGDSALYFCASSVAGLGSTEAFFGQGTRLTVV.

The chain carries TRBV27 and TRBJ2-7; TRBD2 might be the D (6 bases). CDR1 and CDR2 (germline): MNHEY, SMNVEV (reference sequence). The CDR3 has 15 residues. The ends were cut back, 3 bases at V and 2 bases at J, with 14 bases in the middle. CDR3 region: CASSLAGGLTYEQYF. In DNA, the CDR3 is TGTGCCAGCAGTTTGGCCGGGGGTTTAACCTACGAGCAGTACTTC.

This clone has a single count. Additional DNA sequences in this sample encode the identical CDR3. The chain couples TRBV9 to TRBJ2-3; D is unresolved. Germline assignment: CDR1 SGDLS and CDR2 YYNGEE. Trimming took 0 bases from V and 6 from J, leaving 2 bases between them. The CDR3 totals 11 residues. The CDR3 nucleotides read TGTGCCAGCAGCGTAGGGGATACGCAGTATTTT. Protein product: CASSVGDTQYF.

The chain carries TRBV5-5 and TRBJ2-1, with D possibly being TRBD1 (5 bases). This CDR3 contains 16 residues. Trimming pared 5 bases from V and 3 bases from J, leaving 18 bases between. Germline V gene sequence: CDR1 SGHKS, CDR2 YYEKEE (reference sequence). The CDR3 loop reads CASSLLTATLYNEQFF. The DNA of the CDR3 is TGTGCCAGCAGTCTGCTGACAGCCACCCTCTACAATGAGCAGTTCTTC.

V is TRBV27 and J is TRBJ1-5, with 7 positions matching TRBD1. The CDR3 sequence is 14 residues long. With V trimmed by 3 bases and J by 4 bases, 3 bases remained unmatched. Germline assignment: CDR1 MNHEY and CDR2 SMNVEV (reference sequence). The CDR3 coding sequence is TGTGCCAGCAGTTTCAGGGGGATAAATCAGCCCCAGCATTTT. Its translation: CASSFRGINQPQHF.

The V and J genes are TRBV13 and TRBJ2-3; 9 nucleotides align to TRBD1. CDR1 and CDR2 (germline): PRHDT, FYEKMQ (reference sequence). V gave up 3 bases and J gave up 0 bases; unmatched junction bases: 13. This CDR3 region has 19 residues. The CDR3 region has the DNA TGTGCCAGCAGCTTCCCTCGACAGGGGGAACAACTTAGCACAGATACGCAGTATTTT. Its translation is CASSFPRQGEQLSTDTQYF.

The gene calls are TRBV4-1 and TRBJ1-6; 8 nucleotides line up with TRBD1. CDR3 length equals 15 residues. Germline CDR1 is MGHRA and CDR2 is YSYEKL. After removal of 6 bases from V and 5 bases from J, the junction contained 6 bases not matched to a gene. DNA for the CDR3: TGCGCCAGCAGACGGACAGGGTCCGATAATTCACCCCTCCACTTT. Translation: CASRRTGSDNSPLHF.

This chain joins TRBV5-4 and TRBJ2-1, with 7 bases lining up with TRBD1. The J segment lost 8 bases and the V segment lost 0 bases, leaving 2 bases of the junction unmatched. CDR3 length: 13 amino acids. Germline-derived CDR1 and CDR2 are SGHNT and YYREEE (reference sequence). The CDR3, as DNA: TGTGCCAGCAGCTTGGACAGGGGCGATGAGCAGTTCTTC. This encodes CASSLDRGDEQFF.